This T cell receptor beta chain was sequenced for a study of regulatory T cells in long-lasting Graves disease. According to the study, TCR beta libraries were built with iRepertoire HTBI primers and CDR3-region Arm-PCR. TCRdb passed the multiplex PCR reads through MiXCR, listing each CDR3 protein once. This sample has 250,000 to 300,000 distinct CDR3 sequences; around 18% occur once, and the top ten carry approximately 15%. This clonotype came up many times. This CDR3 has 10 residues. The V gene's germline CDR1 is SNHLY and CDR2 FYNNEI. Trimming took off 6 bases at V and 13 bases at J, with 10 bases between the two ends. The time point denotes: newly diagnosed GD, antithyroid drugs for less than 3 months. The TCR library was made from RNA that had been extracted from PBMCs in TRIzol. These data also formed part of another study, on T cells in Graves' hyperthyroidism and ophthalmopathy. That work states: Based on clinical symptoms, serum thyroxine and TRAb, thyroid ultrasound and orbital computed tomography, diagnoses were reached. From stable hyperthyroidism, ophthalmopathy was separated by a 13 V-J model.

The TCR comes from a woman aged 25 to 39 with Graves disease. The sequences come from peripheral blood mononuclear cells (PBMCs), collected at new diagnosis, from a patient treated with antithyroid drugs. The chain joins TRBV2 to TRBJ2-1, with D perhaps TRBD1 or TRBD2 (6 bases each). The DNA for the CDR3 is TGTGCCAGCAGAGGGGGGACACAGTTCTTC. This codes for CASRGGTQFF.